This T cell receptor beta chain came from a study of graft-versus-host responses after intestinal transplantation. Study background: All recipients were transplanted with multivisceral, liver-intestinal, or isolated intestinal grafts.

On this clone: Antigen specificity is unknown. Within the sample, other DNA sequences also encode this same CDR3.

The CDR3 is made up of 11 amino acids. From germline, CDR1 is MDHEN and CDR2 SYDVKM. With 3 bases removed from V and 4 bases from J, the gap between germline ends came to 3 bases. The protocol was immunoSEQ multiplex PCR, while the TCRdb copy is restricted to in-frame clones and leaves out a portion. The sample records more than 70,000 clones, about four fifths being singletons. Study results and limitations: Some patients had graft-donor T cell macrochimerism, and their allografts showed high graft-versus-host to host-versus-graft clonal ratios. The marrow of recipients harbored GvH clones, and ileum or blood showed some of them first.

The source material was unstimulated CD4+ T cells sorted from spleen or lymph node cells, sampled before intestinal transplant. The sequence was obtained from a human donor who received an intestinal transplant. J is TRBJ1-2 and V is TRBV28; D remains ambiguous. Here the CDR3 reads CASSFGYGYTF. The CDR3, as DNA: TGTGCCAGCAGTTTCGGCTATGGCTACACCTTC.